This TCR beta chain was sequenced in a study of blood T cell repertoires in COVID-19. Study-level information: Sites across the United States, Italy and Spain contributed samples from acute and convalescent COVID-19.

Germline loops: CDR1 MRHNA, CDR2 SNTAGT. The length of the CDR3 is 16 residues. V shed 2 bases and J shed 0 bases, with 11 bases lying between them. Seattle's enrolled individuals joined amid active infection and were then monitored longitudinally. In the authors' methods: Nucleated cell number was recorded as an estimate derived from reference gene primer amplification. This table comes from immunoSEQ multiplex PCR, and its TCRdb copy is limited to in-frame clones, with some not included. The V and J calls and clone size are taken from that table; D and trimming were inferred from the DNA. The sample consists of roughly 410,000 clones, 75% to 90% of them appearing once.

The V and J genes are TRBV6-4 and TRBJ1-3; no definite D call. The material sequenced was peripheral blood. This sequence was found in a woman aged 40 to 50 with COVID-19, enrolled during active disease. In DNA form, the CDR3 reads TGTGCCAGCAGTGACCCCACCGACACCTCTGGAAACACCATATATTTT. It encodes CASSDPTDTSGNTIYF.